This entry describes one T cell receptor (beta chain). The antigen remains undetermined. This sample was taken from a study of cytomegalovirus exposure and HLA in healthy donors. Study findings and constraints: Generally TCR sequences proved uncommon, though certain public TCRs appeared in numerous donors. The CMV antigen specificity of a few CMV-associated chains was confirmed through in vitro analysis. Listed as cytomegalovirus-associated were 150 to 200 TCR beta chains.

CDR3 length: 18 amino acids. Trimming cost V 0 bases and J 0 bases; bases outside gene matches: 5. Germline lookup yields CDR1 MNHEY and CDR2 SMNVEV (reference sequence). It was with 60 Vbeta and 13 Jbeta primers that the PCR ran. Measured with immunoSEQ multiplex PCR; TCRdb has only the in-frame clones, and not every one. The top ten clones hold roughly 3.9% of a sample with about 120,000 clones, 81% of them seen once. This TCR derives from a woman aged 25 to 39 in good health and CMV-seronegative. V usage is TRBV27 and J usage is TRBJ2-6, with 7 bases that match TRBD1. The sequencing sample was made of PBMCs. CDR3 residues: CASSLSRDSYSGANVLTF. The CDR3 DNA reads TGTGCCAGCAGTTTATCGAGGGACAGCTACTCTGGGGCCAACGTCCTGACTTTC.